This entry concerns a single T cell receptor beta chain. Its target is unknown. Time point indicated: pre-treatment baseline. Sampling occurred pretreatment (T0) and at week 3 (W3), after cycle one of checkpoint blockade. Repertoires were generated with immunoSEQ multiplex PCR, while TCRdb's copy carries only in-frame clones and drops some. The top ten hold 4% to 6% of the sample, which has approximately 22,000 clones, roughly nine tenths seen once. The data were obtained in a study of blood T cell dynamics during melanoma immunotherapy. Study at large: Standard first-line treatment here was pembrolizumab or nivolumab plus ipilimumab in metastatic melanoma.

Overall study findings and caveats: At W3, later disease-control patients showed bifurcated PBMC repertoire changes, unlike progressors. Whether repertoire-driving clones were melanoma-specific could not be determined.

CDR3 length equals 15 residues. The germline V gene encodes CDR1 MGHDK and CDR2 SYGVNS. V was clipped by 4 bases and J by 1 base; unmatched bases: 5. Specimen: blood, collected from a patient treated with checkpoint blockade. The chain combines TRBV25-1 with TRBJ2-5, with TRBD1 identical over 8 bases. This receptor was identified in a human donor with melanoma. Here the CDR3 DNA reads TGTGCCAGCAGTGCGGGGACAGGCCCCCAAGAGACCCAGTACTTC. Its translation: CASSAGTGPQETQYF.